This T cell receptor beta chain was identified in a study of T cell repertoires in cytomegalovirus infection. In TCRdb, the reads were re-called with MiXCR into one record per CDR3 protein. The sample has roughly 800,000 distinct CDR3 sequences; about 27% are singletons. CDR3 size: 16 residues. Trimming removed 1 base at V and 2 bases at J, with 13 bases between. Germline CDR1 is SEHNR and CDR2 is FQNEAQ (reference sequence). On this clonotype: What it binds is unknown.

The TCR sequence derives from a human donor in good health (CMV status not recorded). Some clones in this sample may be carry-over from other donors' samples. The chain employs TRBV7-9 and TRBJ2-3, with a possible D match to TRBD2 (5 bases). The sample in question was cultured CD8+ T cells from PBMCs, obtained from culture after CMV antigen stimulation. The CDR3 sequence: CASSLGGRTVTDTQYF. CDR3 nucleotide sequence: TGTGCCAGCAGCTTAGGAGGGCGGACCGTCACAGATACGCAGTATTTT.